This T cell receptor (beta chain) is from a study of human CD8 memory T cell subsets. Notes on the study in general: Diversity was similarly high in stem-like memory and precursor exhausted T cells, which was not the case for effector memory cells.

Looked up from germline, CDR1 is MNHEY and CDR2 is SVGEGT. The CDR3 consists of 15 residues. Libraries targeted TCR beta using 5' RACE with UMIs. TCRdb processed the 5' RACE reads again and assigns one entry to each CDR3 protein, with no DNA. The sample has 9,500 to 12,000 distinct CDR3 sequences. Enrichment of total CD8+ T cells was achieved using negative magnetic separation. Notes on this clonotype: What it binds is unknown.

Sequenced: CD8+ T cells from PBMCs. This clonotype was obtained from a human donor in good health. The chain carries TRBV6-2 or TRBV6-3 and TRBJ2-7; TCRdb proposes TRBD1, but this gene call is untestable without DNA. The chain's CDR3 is CASSYSAGVKYEQYF.